The 29 T cell receptor beta chains in this list originate from one sample, sequenced in a study of blood T cell repertoires in COVID-19. Assay used: immunoSEQ multiplex PCR; TCRdb lists only in-frame clones, some missing. The repertoire consists of around 700,000 clones, with approximately 90% occurring once and the leading ten covering roughly 0.25%. Sequencing input: peripheral blood. The receptors derive from a woman between 18 and 29 years old with acute or convalescent COVID-19.

The V and J genes are TRBV24-1 and TRBJ1-5, with 11 positions matching TRBD1. The CDR3 length is 15 residues. Germline CDR1 is KGHDR and CDR2 is SFDVKD. V trimming: 4 bases; J trimming: 4 bases; junction bases outside the gene matches: 2. CDR3 bases: TGTGCCACCAGTGACGGGACAGGGGGGAATCAGCCCCAGCATTTT. The encoded protein is CATSDGTGGNQPQHF.

This chain joins TRBV5-1 and TRBJ1-1, with 9 bases aligning to TRBD1. Germline V gene lookup returns CDR1 SGHRS and CDR2 YFSETQ. This CDR3 contains 13 residues. V lost 7 bases and J lost 7; bases outside the gene matches: 8. DNA of the CDR3: TGCGCCAGCCGACCGGGACAGGGACGTGAAGCTTTCTTT. The encoded protein is CASRPGQGREAFF. The variable domain in full, completed from reference TRBV5-1 and TRBJ1-1, reads KAGVTQTPRYLIKTRGQQVTLSCSPISGHRSVSWYQQTPGQGLQFLFEYFSETQRNKGNFPGRFSGRQFSNSRSEMNVSTLELGDSALYLCASRPGQGREAFFGQGTRLTVV.

The chain is built from TRBV19 and TRBJ2-5, with TRBD1 identical over 9 bases. The CDR3 extends over 15 amino acids. The J segment lost 5 bases and the V segment lost 5 bases, leaving 9 bases of the junction unmatched. The V gene's germline CDR1 is LNHDA and CDR2 SQIVND (reference sequence). In DNA, the CDR3 is TGTGCCAGTAGTGTGGGACAGGGCCGAGGCGAGACCCAGTACTTC. Its protein is CASSVGQGRGETQYF.

The rearrangement links TRBV9 to TRBJ1-2; 7 bases fit TRBD1. Per the germline V gene, CDR1 is SGDLS and CDR2 is YYNGEE. The CDR3 contains 14 residues. Unmatched junction bases numbered 11, after V lost 0 bases and J lost 12 bases. CDR3 amino acids: CASSVAWDRPGDTF. In nucleotides, the CDR3 is TGTGCCAGCAGCGTAGCTTGGGACAGACCCGGGGACACCTTC.

In nucleotides, the CDR3 is TGTGCCAGCTCACTACAGGGGGTTCGGACTGAAGCTTTCTTT. As protein: CASSLQGVRTEAFF. The rearrangement uses TRBV18 and TRBJ1-1; 8 bases line up with TRBD1. The CDR3 consists of 14 residues. CDR1 is KGHSH, CDR2 LQKENI, per germline. The junction had 6 bases not matched to a gene; V was cut back by 4 bases and J by 5 bases.

The V and J genes are TRBV12-3 or TRBV12-4 and TRBJ1-2; D gene ambiguous. The V end was cut by 5 bases, the J end by 7 bases, with 11 bases between. This CDR3 is built from 12 residues. Here the CDR3 reads CASSPRVAGYTF. As DNA, the CDR3 is TGTGCCAGCAGTCCGAGGGTGGCTGGCTACACCTTC.

This clone has a single count. The gene calls are TRBV7-9 and TRBJ2-1; tentatively, D is TRBD2 (5 bases). V shed 8 bases and J shed 0 bases, with 8 bases lying between them. The germline CDR1 and CDR2 sequences are SEHNR and FQNEAQ (reference sequence). This CDR3 spans 13 amino acids. The CDR3 reads CASQGSSYNEQFF. The DNA for the CDR3 is TGTGCCAGCCAAGGGAGCTCCTACAATGAGCAGTTCTTC.

V and J are TRBV30 and TRBJ1-4; D remains unclear. Germline assignment: CDR1 GTSNPN and CDR2 SVGIG (reference sequence). This CDR3 spans 13 amino acids. Trimming left V 0 bases short and J 7 bases short, with 9 bases between. The CDR3 DNA reads TGTGCCTGGAGTGTGGTGGGAGGTGAAAAACTGTTTTTT. As protein: CAWSVVGGEKLFF.

V is TRBV6-4 and J is TRBJ1-2; 7 nucleotides match TRBD1. The germline V gene encodes CDR1 MRHNA and CDR2 SNTAGT. Trimming cost V 2 bases and J 7 bases; bases outside gene matches: 7. CDR3 length: 14 residues. The CDR3 reads CASSDEGAAAGYTF. In DNA form, the CDR3 reads TGTGCCAGCAGTGACGAGGGGGCGGCGGCTGGCTACACCTTC.

The rearrangement joins TRBV9 to TRBJ1-1, with D unclear. V lost 4 bases and J lost 2, with 12 bases in between. The germline V gene encodes CDR1 SGDLS and CDR2 YYNGEE. The CDR3 consists of 14 residues. The CDR3 protein is CASSPPTSNTEAFF. The CDR3 DNA reads as TGTGCCAGCAGCCCTCCGACTTCTAACACTGAAGCTTTCTTT.

The V call is TRBV5-5, the J call TRBJ1-6; D gene ambiguous. Trimming left V 1 base short and J 10 bases short, with 12 bases between. Germline lookup yields CDR1 SGHKS and CDR2 YYEKEE (reference sequence). The CDR3 sequence is 14 residues long. The CDR3 sequence: CASSLWEGSSPLHF. For the CDR3, the DNA is TGTGCCAGCAGCTTGTGGGAGGGAAGCTCACCCCTCCACTTT. The full variable domain, its missing parts supplied by reference TRBV5-5 and TRBJ1-6, is DAGVTQSPTHLIKTRGQQVTLRCSPISGHKSVSWYQQVLGQGPQFIFQYYEKEERGRGNFPDRFSARQFPNYSSELNVNALLLGDSALYLCASSLWEGSSPLHFGNGTRLTVT.

The rearrangement links TRBV19 to TRBJ1-5, with D hard to call. The germline CDR1 and CDR2 sequences are LNHDA and SQIVND (reference sequence). V gave up 11 bases and J gave up 6 bases, with 17 bases separating them. The CDR3 loop spans 13 amino acids. In nucleotides, the CDR3 is TGTGCCGTCGAGCGGGGTTCAGGTCAGCCCCAGCATTTT. This codes for CAVERGSGQPQHF.

DNA for the CDR3: TGTGCCAGAACCCACTTAAAACCGGGTGTCAATCGGGGCTACACCTTC. Translated, it gives CARTHLKPGVNRGYTF. V and J are TRBV5-3 and TRBJ1-2; no definite D call. TRBV5-3 is reported as an ORF; its role is uncertain. The CDR3 is 16 amino acids. V was clipped by 6 bases and J by 8 bases, with 26 bases between them.

The chain uses TRBV12-5 and TRBJ2-1; 12 bases match TRBD2. Per germline, CDR1 LGHNT and CDR2 FRNRAP. V gave up 3 bases and J gave up 3 bases; unmatched junction bases: 9. There are 18 residues in the CDR3. The CDR3, as DNA: TGTGCTAGTGGTTTCCCCTCCCTAGCGGGGGGGCTCTACAATGAGCAGTTCTTC. Translation: CASGFPSLAGGLYNEQFF.

The J gene is TRBJ2-7, the V gene TRBV6-1, with TRBD1 identical over 7 bases. The germline V gene encodes CDR1 MNHNS and CDR2 SASEGT. With 3 bases clipped from V and 3 bases from J, the junction kept 5 bases outside the gene matches. The CDR3 has 14 amino acids. CDR3: CASSDRNRGYEQYF. The CDR3 bases are TGTGCCAGCAGTGATAGGAACAGGGGCTACGAGCAGTACTTC.

The chain joins TRBV4-2 to TRBJ1-6; 8 bases fit TRBD1. CDR3 size: 17 residues. The trim removed 1 base at V and 11 bases at J, leaving 13 bases unmatched. Germline values: CDR1 LGHNA, CDR2 YNFKEQ. Here the CDR3 reads CASSQGQRTGPKAPLHF. Written as DNA, the CDR3 is TGTGCCAGCAGCCAAGGTCAGAGGACAGGGCCTAAGGCACCCCTCCACTTT.

The rearrangement uses TRBV2 and TRBJ2-7; TRBD1 agrees at 7 bases. There are 16 residues in the CDR3. The J segment lost 2 bases and the V segment lost 2 bases, leaving 9 bases of the junction unmatched. Germline lookup yields CDR1 SNHLY and CDR2 FYNNEI. This CDR3 is CASSERDKGAAYEQYF. The CDR3 nucleotides read TGTGCCAGCAGTGAAAGAGACAAGGGGGCGGCCTACGAGCAGTACTTC.

The V and J genes are TRBV6-6 and TRBJ2-5; 10 bases are shared with TRBD1. The CDR3 is made up of 18 amino acids. V lost 5 bases and J lost 5; bases outside the gene matches: 17. Germline V gene lookup returns CDR1 MNHNY and CDR2 SVGAGI (reference sequence). The CDR3 sequence is CASSHTGTGEWRRETQYF. The CDR3 DNA reads as TGTGCCAGCAGTCATACCGGGACAGGGGAATGGCGACGGGAGACCCAGTACTTC.

This rearrangement joins TRBV28 to TRBJ2-2; tentative D call: TRBD1 (5 bases). This CDR3 is 16 amino acids long. Germline CDR1 is MDHEN and CDR2 is SYDVKM. V was trimmed by 2 bases and J by 4 bases, leaving 14 bases between them. CDR3 loop: CASSLVSGARTGELFF. The CDR3 nucleotides are TGTGCCAGCAGTTTAGTTTCTGGGGCGCGCACCGGGGAGCTGTTTTTT.

The chain is built from TRBV5-1 and TRBJ1-2; unclear D gene. The V end was cut by 5 bases, the J end by 8 bases, with 16 bases between. The CDR3 has 13 residues. The germline gives CDR1 SGHRS, CDR2 YFSETQ. Here the CDR3 DNA reads TGCGCCAGCAGTCCAGACTTCGCCGGGGGCTACACCTTC. Translation gives CASSPDFAGGYTF.

This clone has only one observation. The chain is built from TRBV4-1 and TRBJ1-1; perhaps TRBD1 as D (5 bases). V was cut by 6 bases and J by 7 bases, with 15 bases left in between. The CDR3 is 13 amino acids. CDR1 is MGHRA, CDR2 YSYEKL, per germline. CDR3 residues: CASSPEPGLEAFF. The CDR3 DNA reads as TGCGCCAGCAGTCCCGAACCGGGACTTGAAGCTTTCTTT.

The gene calls are TRBV5-1 and TRBJ2-2, with TRBD1 as a possible D gene (6 bases). The CDR3 consists of 16 residues. Germline loops: CDR1 SGHRS, CDR2 YFSETQ. Between the trimmed V and J ends, which lost 3 bases and 0 bases, there was a span of 12 bases. CDR3 in amino acids: CASSYTGQSNTGELFF. For the CDR3, the DNA is TGCGCCAGCAGCTACACCGGACAGTCGAACACCGGGGAGCTGTTTTTT.

The chain recombines TRBV27 with TRBJ1-2; a weak D match, TRBD1 (6 bases). This CDR3 spans 12 amino acids. The V end lost 5 bases, the J end lost 8 bases, and 12 bases lay between the germline ends. Germline loops: CDR1 MNHEY, CDR2 SMNVEV (reference sequence). The CDR3 loop reads CASSLGGAGYTF. As DNA, the CDR3 is TGTGCCAGCAGTCTAGGGGGGGCCGGCTACACCTTC.

V and J are TRBV4-2 and TRBJ2-5; 12 positions match TRBD2. The CDR3 covers 17 residues. CDR1 and CDR2 (germline): LGHNA, YNFKEQ. J was trimmed by 5 bases and V by 0 bases; bases with no gene match: 7. The CDR3 here is CASSQDTSGTSGETQYF. The DNA of the CDR3 is TGTGCCAGCAGCCAAGATACTTCCGGGACTAGCGGGGAGACCCAGTACTTC.

This rearrangement joins TRBV6-2 or TRBV6-3 to TRBJ1-2; D call uncertain. CDR1 and CDR2 (germline): MNHEY, SVGEGT. Trimming pared 2 bases from V and 8 bases from J, leaving 12 bases between. The CDR3 is 13 amino acids. CDR3 in amino acids: CASSYQAPDGYTF. The CDR3 region has the DNA TGTGCCAGCAGTTACCAGGCCCCAGACGGCTACACCTTC.

This chain joins TRBV7-8 and TRBJ1-3, with D perhaps TRBD1 (5 bases). The CDR3 length is 14 residues. V was clipped by 5 bases and J by 2 bases, with 10 bases between them. Germline CDR1 and CDR2: SGHVS and FQNEAQ. In nucleotides, the CDR3 is TGTGCCAGCAGCCTAGTCAGGGCTGGAAACACCATATATTTT. Translation: CASSLVRAGNTIYF.

This sequence joins TRBV5-1 and TRBJ1-6, with a tentative D call TRBD1 (5 bases). CDR1 and CDR2 from the germline V gene are SGHRS and YFSETQ. The CDR3 has 16 residues. Trimming pared 0 bases from V and 3 bases from J, leaving 10 bases between. Written as DNA, the CDR3 is TGCGCCAGCAGCTTGGAATCGGGGGGCTATAATTCACCCCTCCACTTT. This encodes CASSLESGGYNSPLHF.

This chain uses TRBV4-3 with TRBJ1-1, with D hard to call. Germline V CDR1 and CDR2: LGHNA, YSLEER. Trimming took off 3 bases at V and 11 bases at J, with 16 bases between the two ends. The CDR3 has 13 residues. CDR3 nucleotide sequence: TGCGCCAGCAGCCAGGATCGACTGCTGAGTGCTTTCTTT. Amino acids: CASSQDRLLSAFF.

This sequence joins TRBV7-9 and TRBJ1-2, with TRBD1 as a possible D gene (5 bases). The ends were cut back, 5 bases at V and 3 bases at J, with 22 bases in the middle. CDR3 length: 17 residues. Germline-derived CDR1 and CDR2 are SEHNR and FQNEAQ (reference sequence). CDR3 protein: CASSPQLGRLGDYGYTF. The CDR3 coding sequence is TGTGCCAGCAGCCCCCAGCTAGGGCGTCTAGGGGACTATGGCTACACCTTC.